This section outlines one T cell receptor beta chain sequence together with its context. The data belong to a study of blood T cell repertoires in COVID-19. Looking at the study overall: Samples of COVID-19 (acute and convalescent) were obtained from the United States, Italy and Spain. From T cells, B-cell-depleted T cells, or PBMCs came the material, which was cDNA or gDNA.

Authors' data handling: From reference gene primer amplification, estimates of nucleated cell counts were derived. Measured with immunoSEQ multiplex PCR; TCRdb has only the in-frame clones, and not every one. The V and J calls and clone size were taken over from that table, and D and trimming were inferred from the DNA. The table lists 250,000 to 300,000 clones, almost 85% of them singletons. The TCR originated in a man aged 50 to 60 with active or convalescent COVID-19. Sequenced sample: peripheral blood.

In nucleotides, the CDR3 is TGTGCCACCAGCAGAGACCTTGCGGGTGGCTACACCTTC. Translation: CATSRDLAGGYTF. The chain employs TRBV15 and TRBJ1-2; D is unresolved. CDR1 LNHNV and CDR2 YYDKDF come from the germline V gene (reference sequence). The CDR3 is 13 amino acids. Between the trimmed V and J ends, which lost 0 bases and 7 bases, there was a span of 9 bases.